These T cell receptor beta chains were read from a single sample in a study of blood T cell repertoires in COVID-19. Some clones are missing from TCRdb's copy, which holds only in-frame ones; the method was immunoSEQ multiplex PCR. Of about 370,000 clones in the sample, more than 75% are singletons; the top ten hold about 10%. Input material: peripheral blood. Receptors originate from a young woman with COVID-19, enrolled during active disease. CDR3s include the opening cysteine and the closing phenylalanine or tryptophan. The order of the fields is CDR3 length, D gene, V gene, clone size, J gene, CDR3 DNA, CDR3 protein. The D gene is left open where the match is weak. Expanded clones are given a class, and other clones once, few, many or no size at all.

15	-	TRBV2	once	TRBJ2-6	TGTGCCAGCAGTGATGGGGCCTCTGGGGCCAACGTCCTGACTTTC	CASSDGASGANVLTF
16	-	TRBV24-1	once	TRBJ2-3	TGTGCCACCAGTGATCGAAGACAGACGAGCACAGATACGCAGTATTTT	CATSDRRQTSTDTQYF
16	TRBD2	TRBV5-1	-	TRBJ2-3	TGCGCCAGCAGCTCGGGCGGGAGGGCCGGCACAGATACGCAGTATTTT	CASSSGGRAGTDTQYF
12	-	TRBV5-1	-	TRBJ2-3	TGCGCCAGCAGCTTGCGAGGGGATACGCAGTATTTT	CASSLRGDTQYF
10	-	TRBV28	once	TRBJ1-6	TGTGCCAGTGGAGGAATGTCCCTCCACTTT	CASGGMSLHF
14	TRBD1	TRBV29-1	-	TRBJ1-2	TGCAGCGTTCCTCGAAACAGGGGCCACTATGGCTACACCTTC	CSVPRNRGHYGYTF
12	TRBD2	TRBV10-2	-	TRBJ2-7	TGCGCCAGCAGTGTAACTAGCGGCGAGCAGTACTTC	CASSVTSGEQYF
18	-	TRBV7-2	-	TRBJ1-4	TGTGCCAGCAGCTTAGGTCTGTCAGGGGCTCCTACTAATGAAAAACTGTTTTTT	CASSLGLSGAPTNEKLFF
13	-	TRBV25-1	-	TRBJ2-7	TGTGCCAGCAGTGAACCAGTCTCCTACGAGCAGTACTTC	CASSEPVSYEQYF
14	-	TRBV6-5	-	TRBJ1-1	TGTGCCAGCAGTTTACCGGGTTTGAACACTGAAGCTTTCTTT	CASSLPGLNTEAFF
18	-	TRBV28	-	TRBJ1-5	TGTGCCAGCAGTCCCGATTGGAGGCGGACAGTTAGCAATCAGCCCCAGCATTTT	CASSPDWRRTVSNQPQHF
14	TRBD1	TRBV28	-	TRBJ2-7	TGTGCCAGCAGGGGACAGTCAAGGTCCTACGAGCAGTACTTC	CASRGQSRSYEQYF
17	TRBD2	TRBV5-1	-	TRBJ2-2	TGCGCCAGCAGATCTACTAGCGGGAGTTCTTACACCGGGGAGCTGTTTTTT	CASRSTSGSSYTGELFF
18	TRBD2	TRBV28	-	TRBJ2-2	TGTGCCAGCAGTTCTCCGGGACTAGCGGGAGGGTTCGCCGGGGAGCTGTTTTTT	CASSSPGLAGGFAGELFF
14	-	TRBV7-9	-	TRBJ2-5	TGTGCCAGCAGCTTGCAGCGGGACCAAGAGACCCAGTACTTC	CASSLQRDQETQYF
12	-	TRBV5-1	-	TRBJ1-2	TGCGCCAGCAGCGCGGAAAACTATGGCTACACCTTC	CASSAENYGYTF
13	-	TRBV7-8	-	TRBJ2-7	TGTGCCAGCAGCTTCAGACAGCCCTACGAGCAGTACTTC	CASSFRQPYEQYF
16	-	TRBV10-3	-	TRBJ2-3	TGTGCCACTAGCCCAACGGGTACCTTGGGCACAGATACGCAGTATTTT	CATSPTGTLGTDTQYF
15	TRBD1	TRBV4-1	-	TRBJ2-1	TGCGCCAGCCGAGCCCTGGGACAGGGGGCGTATGAGCAGTTCTTC	CASRALGQGAYEQFF
16	-	TRBV15	-	TRBJ1-5	TGTGCCACCAGCAGAGATGGGGCAGACGGCAATCAGCCCCAGCATTTT	CATSRDGADGNQPQHF
15	-	TRBV19	many	TRBJ1-5	TGTGCCAGTAGTATAGGTGGGGGGTTTACTCAGCCCCAGCATTTT	CASSIGGGFTQPQHF
14	TRBD2	TRBV28	-	TRBJ2-7	TGTGCCAGCACCCTTGGAGGGAGGGCTTACGAGCAGTACTTC	CASTLGGRAYEQYF
15	-	TRBV29-1	-	TRBJ2-2	TGCAGCGTGGATGGACAGAGGGCTAACACCGGGGAGCTGTTTTTT	CSVDGQRANTGELFF
15	TRBD2	TRBV4-3	-	TRBJ2-5	TGCGCCAGCAGCCAGCTAGCGGGAATCTCAGAGACCCAGTACTTC	CASSQLAGISETQYF
18	TRBD2	TRBV5-1	-	TRBJ2-1	TGCGCCAGCAGCTTGGCAGCGGGAGGTACGTTCGCCTACAATGAGCAGTTCTTC	CASSLAAGGTFAYNEQFF